This passage covers 5 T cell receptor beta chains from one sample sequenced in a study of shared clonotypes between healthy human individuals. The data were produced by immunoSEQ multiplex PCR, yet TCRdb's version contains in-frame clones alone and is incomplete. This repertoire shows some 490,000 clones, 81% found once; its top ten account for more than 9.5%. Sequencing used PBMCs. The receptors here all came from a woman aged 40 to 50 in good health. Some clones in this sample may be carry-over from other donors' samples.

This clone has only a few counts. A read error likely explains this, since a far larger clone differs by one base. Within the sample, other DNA sequences also encode this same CDR3. This rearrangement joins TRBV15 to TRBJ2-5; D remains unclear. The ends were cut back, 0 bases at V and 5 bases at J, with 4 bases in the middle. The length of the CDR3 is 12 residues. The V gene's germline CDR1 is LNHNV and CDR2 YYDKDF (reference sequence). Here the CDR3 reads CATSRDRETQYF. The CDR3 coding sequence is TGTGCCACCAGCAGAGATCGGGAGACCCAGTACTTC.

In its sample, this clone was seen a few times. The chain links TRBV7-2 to TRBJ2-7; 11 nucleotides line up with TRBD2. V lost 5 bases and J lost 7; bases outside the gene matches: 10. Germline V gene sequence: CDR1 SGHTA, CDR2 FQGNSA. This CDR3 has 15 amino acids. CDR3 protein: CASSVFSGRAGEQYF. Here the CDR3 DNA reads TGTGCCAGCAGCGTTTTTAGCGGGAGGGCAGGGGAGCAGTACTTC.

Worth noting for this clone: It is likely a read error: a sequence one base away is far more abundant. This same CDR3 is encoded by further DNA sequences in the sample. The chain links TRBV6-6 to TRBJ2-7; 8 bases map to TRBD2. Germline assignment: CDR1 MNHNY and CDR2 SVGAGI (reference sequence). The CDR3 has 12 residues. Here the CDR3 DNA reads TGTGCTGCCAGCGGGAGAGGCCTCGAGCAGTACTTC. It yields the protein CAASGRGLEQYF.

This chain joins TRBV25-1 and TRBJ2-5; D is unclear. The CDR3 is 14 amino acids. Germline V gene data show CDR1 as MGHDK and CDR2 as SYGVNS. Trimming stripped 6 bases from V and 4 bases from J, with 15 bases between. The DNA for the CDR3 is TGTGCCAGCAGGGACCTAGGGAAAGGAGAGACCCAGTACTTC. Translated, it gives CASRDLGKGETQYF.

The sample holds a few counts of this clone. The chain has TRBV7-2 and TRBJ2-5; 11 bases agree with TRBD2. Germline V CDR1 and CDR2: SGHTA, FQGNSA. The trim removed 6 bases at V and 5 bases at J, leaving 5 bases unmatched. This CDR3 has 14 amino acids. The CDR3 reads CASRSTSGIETQYF. The CDR3 DNA reads TGTGCCAGCAGGTCGACTAGCGGGATTGAGACCCAGTACTTC.